The 9 T cell receptor beta chains listed next were all sequenced from one sample in a study of blood T cell repertoires in COVID-19. Produced via immunoSEQ multiplex PCR; TCRdb's table is partial and in-frame only. The sample yields approximately 170,000 clones, about 85% seen once. The sequencing sample was made of peripheral blood. These receptors were collected from a man in his 60s who had recovered from COVID-19.

The V and J genes are TRBV3-1 (or the pseudogene TRBV3-2) and TRBJ2-7, with TRBD1 matching over 8 bases. Unmatched junction bases numbered 2, after V lost 1 base and J lost 3 bases. CDR3 length equals 14 residues. In germline, CDR1 is LGHDT, CDR2 YNNKEL (reference sequence). The DNA of the CDR3 is TGTGCCAGCAGCCAAGGGGGGACAGGCTACGAGCAGTACTTC. This encodes CASSQGGTGYEQYF.

The rearrangement uses TRBV6-4 and TRBJ2-7; 9 positions match TRBD2. The CDR3 is 17 amino acids. Per the germline V gene, CDR1 is MRHNA and CDR2 is SNTAGT. The J segment lost 0 bases and the V segment lost 6 bases, leaving 12 bases of the junction unmatched. The CDR3 nucleotides read TGTGCCAGCAGCCACCCCCGGAGCGGGGGGTACTCCTACGAGCAGTACTTC. Translating it yields CASSHPRSGGYSYEQYF.

In DNA, the CDR3 is TGTGCCAGCAGTCCAAGACTAGCCGGGGCCAACGTCCTGACTTTC. It translates to CASSPRLAGANVLTF. J is TRBJ2-6 and V is TRBV27, with 7 bases fitting TRBD2. V lost 5 bases and J lost 4; bases outside the gene matches: 5. CDR3 length: 15 residues. Germline values: CDR1 MNHEY, CDR2 SMNVEV (reference sequence).

V is TRBV6-1 and J is TRBJ2-7, with 11 nucleotides matching TRBD2. CDR1 and CDR2 from the germline V gene are MNHNS and SASEGT. The J segment lost 4 bases and the V segment lost 5 bases, leaving 7 bases of the junction unmatched. This CDR3 contains 15 residues. The DNA of the CDR3 is TGTGCCAGCAGTTCGTTAGCGGGGGGGCCTTACGAGCAGTACTTC. Its protein product is CASSSLAGGPYEQYF.

This clone has a handful of counts. The chain couples TRBV9 to TRBJ2-1; D is perhaps TRBD1 (6 bases). Germline lookup yields CDR1 SGDLS and CDR2 YYNGEE. CDR3 length equals 15 residues. V lost 1 base and J lost 0, with 8 bases in between. The CDR3, as DNA: TGTGCCAGCAGCGTACGGGACACCTCCTACAATGAGCAGTTCTTC. Its protein product is CASSVRDTSYNEQFF.

V is TRBV27 and J is TRBJ2-3, with TRBD2 matching over 14 bases. This CDR3 has 17 amino acids. The V gene's germline CDR1 is MNHEY and CDR2 SMNVEV (reference sequence). V dropped 5 bases and J dropped 1; count of bases not matched to a gene: 5. DNA of the CDR3: TGTGCCAGCAGTCAAAGGGGACTAGCGGGGGGCACAGATACGCAGTATTTT. Translating it yields CASSQRGLAGGTDTQYF.

The chain employs TRBV10-2 and TRBJ1-1; 8 positions agree with TRBD1. V lost 2 bases to trimming and J lost 4 bases; unmatched junction nucleotides: 3. The CDR3 runs 14 residues. Germline-derived CDR1 and CDR2 are WSHSY and SAAADI. The CDR3 DNA reads TGCGCCAGCAGTGAGCAGGGGGCGGGCACTGAAGCTTTCTTT. Encoded protein: CASSEQGAGTEAFF.

CDR3 protein: CASSQSDIVYGYTF. In nucleotides, the CDR3 is TGTGCCAGCAGCCAATCCGACATCGTGTATGGCTACACCTTC. This sequence joins TRBV3-1 (or the pseudogene TRBV3-2) and TRBJ1-2; D gene ambiguous. Germline CDR1 is LGHDT and CDR2 is YNNKEL (reference sequence). The CDR3 has 14 residues. Between the trimmed V and J ends, which lost 2 bases and 5 bases, there was a span of 12 bases.

This chain joins TRBV5-1 and TRBJ2-7; 10 bases align to TRBD1. Germline V gene lookup returns CDR1 SGHRS and CDR2 YFSETQ. The CDR3 loop spans 14 amino acids. Trimming removed 4 bases from V and 6 bases from J; junction bases left unmatched: 7. CDR3 protein: CASSPRTGGSEQYF. The CDR3 nucleotides read TGCGCCAGCAGCCCCCGGACAGGGGGTAGCGAGCAGTACTTC.